This TCR beta chain was identified in a study of T-cell memory formation after mild COVID-19. TCRdb reprocessed the 5' RACE reads with MiXCR, giving one entry per CDR3 protein. This sample has over 300,000 distinct CDR3 sequences, with about 20% found just once. CDR3 length: 15 residues. CDR1 is LNHDA, CDR2 SQIVND, per germline (reference sequence). The V gene lost 3 bases and the J gene lost 1 base, with 13 bases spanning the gap. Specimen: PBMCs or a T cell subset sorted from them (not recorded which). The chain uses TRBV19 and TRBJ2-7, with D perhaps matching TRBD1 (6 bases). This receptor was obtained from a man aged 18-30 years who had mild COVID-19 (a few samples of this study predate the infection). Cell type and time point are not known. For the CDR3, the DNA is TGTGCCAGTAGTATCGCCAGGACAGTATCCTACGAGCAGTACTTC. This sequence encodes CASSIARTVSYEQYF.